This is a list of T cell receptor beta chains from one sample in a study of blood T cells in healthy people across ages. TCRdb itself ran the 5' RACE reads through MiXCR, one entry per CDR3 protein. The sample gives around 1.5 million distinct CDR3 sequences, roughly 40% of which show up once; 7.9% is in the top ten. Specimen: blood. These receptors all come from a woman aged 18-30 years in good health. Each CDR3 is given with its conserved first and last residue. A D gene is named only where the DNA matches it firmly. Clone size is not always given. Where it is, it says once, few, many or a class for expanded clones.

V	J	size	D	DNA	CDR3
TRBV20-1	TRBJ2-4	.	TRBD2	TGCAGTGCTAGAGGAGGCCTAGCGGGAGCCAAAAACATTCAGTACTTC	CSARGGLAGAKNIQYF
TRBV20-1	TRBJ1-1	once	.	TGCAGTGCTAGAGGGGGGGCAGTGAACACTGAAGCTTTCTTT	CSARGGAVNTEAFF
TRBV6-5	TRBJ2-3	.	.	TGTGCCAGCAGTTACTCGAGACTAGGTGGCACAGATACGCAGTATTTT	CASSYSRLGGTDTQYF
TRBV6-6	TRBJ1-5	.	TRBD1	TGTGCCAGCAGTTACACCCGGACAGGGGGCCGGGATCAGCCCCAGCATTTT	CASSYTRTGGRDQPQHF
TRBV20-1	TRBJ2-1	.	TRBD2	TGCAGTGCTAGAGGTGGGGGACTAGCGGGATCCCGGGAACAGTTCTTC	CSARGGGLAGSREQFF
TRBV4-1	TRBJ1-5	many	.	TGCGCCAGCAGCCAAGGCGAAAAGAGGAATCAGCCCCAGCATTTT	CASSQGEKRNQPQHF
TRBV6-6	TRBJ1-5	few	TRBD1	TGTGCCAGTTGGACAGGGCTTTCTTCTTATAGCAATCAGCCCCAGCATTTT	CASWTGLSSYSNQPQHF
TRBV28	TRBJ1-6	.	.	TGTGCCAGCAGTCCGGCAGGCTATAATTCACCCCTCCACTTT	CASSPAGYNSPLHF
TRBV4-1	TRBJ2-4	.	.	TGCGCCAGCAGCCACGAAGACAGGAGTCTTGGAGAGCAGTACTTC	CASSHEDRSLGEQYF
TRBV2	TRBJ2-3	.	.	TGTGCCAGCAGTGTGGTAGTAGGGGGAGATACGCAGTATTTT	CASSVVVGGDTQYF
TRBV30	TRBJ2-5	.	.	TGTGCCTGGATCCAACAGGGATGGGAGACCCAGTACTTC	CAWIQQGWETQYF
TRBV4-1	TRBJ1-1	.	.	TGCGCCAGCAGCCGTTTCGAGGGGAACACTGAAGCTTTCTTT	CASSRFEGNTEAFF
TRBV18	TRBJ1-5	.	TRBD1	TGTGCCAGCTCGCCGGGGACAGACGGGAGTCAGCCCCAGCATTTT	CASSPGTDGSQPQHF
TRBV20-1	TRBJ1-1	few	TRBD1	TGCAGTGCTAGAAAATCGACAGGGGGAAACACTGAAGCTTTCTTT	CSARKSTGGNTEAFF
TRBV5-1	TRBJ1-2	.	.	TGCGCCAGCAGCTCTGTACCTCCTAACTATGGCTACACCTTC	CASSSVPPNYGYTF
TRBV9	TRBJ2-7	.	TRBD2	TGTGCCAGCAGCGTTGCCCCTAGCGGGGTCTACGAGCAGTACTTC	CASSVAPSGVYEQYF
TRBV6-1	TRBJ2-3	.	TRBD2	TGTGCCAGCGGGCCACTAGCGGAGTCCTATACGCAGTATTTT	CASGPLAESYTQYF
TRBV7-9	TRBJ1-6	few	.	TGTGCCAGCAGCTTTGCAGGGGACAATTCACCCCTCCACTTT	CASSFAGDNSPLHF
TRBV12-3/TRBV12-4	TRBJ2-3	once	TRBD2	TGTGCCAGCAGTTTAGGCGGGGGGGCAACAGATATGCAATATTTT	CASSLGGGATDMQYF
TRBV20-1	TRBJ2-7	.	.	TGCAGTGCTAGGATTGGGGGCAAGGACGAGCAGTACTTC	CSARIGGKDEQYF
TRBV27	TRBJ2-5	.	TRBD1	TGTGCCAGCATTCGGACAGGGGGTACTTACGAAACCCCCTACAATGAGCAGTACTTC	CASIRTGGTYETPYNEQYF
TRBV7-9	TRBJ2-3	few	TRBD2	TGTGCCAGCAGCTTAGGAGCGGGGTTAGATACGCAGTATTTT	CASSLGAGLDTQYF
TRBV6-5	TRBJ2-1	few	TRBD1	TGTGCCAGCAGTTACTCGTCAACCTCGACAGGGGCGAAGTACAATGAGCAGTTCTTC	CASSYSSTSTGAKYNEQFF
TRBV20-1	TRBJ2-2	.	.	TGCAGTGCTAGAGGTTACTTGAACACCGGGGAGCTGTTTTTT	CSARGYLNTGELFF
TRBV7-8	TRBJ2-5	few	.	TGTGCCAGCGCGGTCGTCGGGGGGACCCAGTACTTC	CASAVVGGTQYF
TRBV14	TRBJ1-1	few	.	TGTGCCAGCAGCGCTCTGCTAGGCTCTGAAGCTTTCTTT	CASSALLGSEAFF
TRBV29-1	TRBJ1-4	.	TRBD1	TGCAGCGCCGGTGGGGGACAGGGTGATGAAAAACTGTTTTTT	CSAGGGQGDEKLFF
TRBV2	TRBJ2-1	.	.	TGTGCCAGCAGAACTAGCGGAAGGGGGCACTACAATGAGCAGTTCTTC	CASRTSGRGHYNEQFF
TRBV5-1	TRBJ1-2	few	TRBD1	TGCGCCAGCAGCGGACAGGGTAATGATGGCTACACCTTC	CASSGQGNDGYTF
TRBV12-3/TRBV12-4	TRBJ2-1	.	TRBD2	TGTGCCAGCAGTTTAAGTGGGGGGGACGAGCAGTTCTTC	CASSLSGGDEQFF
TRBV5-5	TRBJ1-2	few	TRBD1	TGTGCCAGCAGCTGGACACAGGGGGTGAACTATGGCTACACCTTC	CASSWTQGVNYGYTF
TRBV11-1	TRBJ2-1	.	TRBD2	TGTGCCAGCAGCTTCCCCCGGACAGCGGGGGTCGCCTACAATGAGCAGTTCTTC	CASSFPRTAGVAYNEQFF
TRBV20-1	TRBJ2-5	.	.	TGCAGTGCTAGAAATCCGTCGGGGGACCAAGAGACCCAGTACTTC	CSARNPSGDQETQYF
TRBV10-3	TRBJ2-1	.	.	TGTGCCATCAGCTATGACAACAATGAGCAGTTCTTC	CAISYDNNEQFF
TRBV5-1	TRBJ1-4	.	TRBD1	TGCGCCAGCAGCTTGGCCAGTGACAGGGGAGAAAAACTGTTTTTT	CASSLASDRGEKLFF
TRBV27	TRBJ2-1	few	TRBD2	TGTGCCAGCAGTTCCCCCTCGCTAGCGGGCTCCTACAATGAGCAGTTCTTC	CASSSPSLAGSYNEQFF
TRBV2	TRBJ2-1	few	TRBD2	TGTGCCAGCATTAGAACCGGGACTAGCGGGGGGGGCTATGAGCAGTTCTTC	CASIRTGTSGGGYEQFF
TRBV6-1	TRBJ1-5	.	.	TGTGCCAGCAGTGAAATTGGGATTGGTGATCAGCCCCAGCATTTT	CASSEIGIGDQPQHF
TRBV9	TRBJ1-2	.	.	TGTGCCAGCAGCGTAGAAACAGGGTATGGCTACACCTTC	CASSVETGYGYTF
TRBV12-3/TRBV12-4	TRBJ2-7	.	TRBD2	TGTGCCAGCAGTTTGGGGGTGACTAGCGGGAGAAGCGAGCAGTACTTC	CASSLGVTSGRSEQYF
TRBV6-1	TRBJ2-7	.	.	TGTGCCAGCAGTGAATCACCGGGAGTCTCGAGATACGAGCAGTACTTC	CASSESPGVSRYEQYF
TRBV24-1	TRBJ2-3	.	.	TGTGCCACCGGGGGGGACAGGTCCCTTCCCGCAGATACGCAGTATTTT	CATGGDRSLPADTQYF